This T cell receptor beta chain was captured in a study of OX40 agonist ivuxolimab in advanced cancers. As for the study in general: Those treated in dose escalation had hepatocellular carcinoma, melanoma, renal cell cancer or head and neck cancer. Patients were approximately 80% male with ages about 23 to 80, mean about 65. General study results and limits: Expanded clones were, on average, more numerous in CD8+ T cells than in CD4+.

This clone has a handful of counts. Its target is unknown. Germline V gene lookup returns CDR1 SGHAT and CDR2 FQNNGV. The germline V and J ends were trimmed by 2 bases and 0 bases, with 11 bases remaining between them. CDR3 length: 15 amino acids. Clones were read by immunoSEQ multiplex PCR, and TCRdb kept only the in-frame ones, dropping some. The sample holds around 76,000 clones, about 85% seen once. J is TRBJ2-7 and V is TRBV11-2; D gene unclear. The sequences come from CD4+ or CD8+ T cells sorted from blood, collected in a trial of the OX40 agonist ivuxolimab. This TCR came from an adult with an advanced solid tumor such as melanoma, head and neck, liver or kidney cancer. In DNA form, the CDR3 reads TGTGCCAGCAGCTTATCAGGCGCCAGCTCCTACGAGCAGTACTTC. Translated, it gives CASSLSGASSYEQYF.